One T cell receptor (beta chain) is described in this entry. No antigen is known for it. The data stem from a study of glioma-infiltrating T cells. Study-level points and caveats: Very few CDR3 sequences were shared between tissue and blood. Non-neoplastic patients had below-expected tissue-blood divergence, while all gliomas exceeded expectation.

TCR alpha and beta CDR3 regions were amplified from RNA using iRepertoire nested multiplex PCR. One-step reverse transcription and amplification started from about 100-400 ng of tissue mRNA or PBMC total RNA. Using its own MiXCR run on the multiplex PCR reads, TCRdb lists one record per CDR3 protein. In the table there are approximately 110,000 distinct CDR3 sequences, about 25% of which are singletons. The germline CDR1 and CDR2 sequences are SNHLY and FYNNEI. The CDR3 is 14 residues long. V shed 7 bases, J shed 2 bases, and the junction held 6 bases outside the gene matches. The sequence was collected from a human donor with low-grade glioma or glioblastoma, undergoing nonglioma brain surgery, or in good health (not recorded which). Sequenced sample: glioma tissue, nonneoplastic brain tissue, or PBMCs (not recorded which). The rearrangement links TRBV2 to TRBJ2-7; 9 nucleotides agree with TRBD1. The CDR3 region is CASTPGTGPYEQYF. DNA of the CDR3: TGTGCCAGCACCCCCGGGACAGGGCCCTACGAGCAGTACTTC. The full variable domain, completed using reference TRBV2 and TRBJ2-7, is EPEVTQTPSHQVTQMGQEVILRCVPISNHLYFYWYRQILGQKVEFLVSFYNNEISEKSEIFDDQFSVERPDGSNFTLKIRSTKLEDSAMYFCASTPGTGPYEQYFGPGTRLTVT.